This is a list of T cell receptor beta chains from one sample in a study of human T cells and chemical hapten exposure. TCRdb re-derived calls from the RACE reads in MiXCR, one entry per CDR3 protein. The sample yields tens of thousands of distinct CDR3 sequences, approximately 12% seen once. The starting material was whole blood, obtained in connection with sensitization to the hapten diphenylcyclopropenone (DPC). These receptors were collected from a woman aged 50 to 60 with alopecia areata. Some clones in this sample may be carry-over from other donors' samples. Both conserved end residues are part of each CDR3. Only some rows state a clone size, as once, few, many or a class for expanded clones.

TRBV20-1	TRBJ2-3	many	CSASSSGTDTQYF
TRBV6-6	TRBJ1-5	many	CASNYASNQPQHF
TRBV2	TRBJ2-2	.	CASTSGSSVGELFF
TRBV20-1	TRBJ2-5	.	CSARGLVPNLVQETQYF
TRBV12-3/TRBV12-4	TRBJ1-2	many	CASSTTFASGTF
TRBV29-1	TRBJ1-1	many	CSARQLMNTEAFF
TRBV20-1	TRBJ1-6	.	CSARVGQDNSPLHF
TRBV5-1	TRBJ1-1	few	CASSKDINTEAFF
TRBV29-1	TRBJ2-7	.	CSVDASGSYEQYF
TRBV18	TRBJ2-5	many	CASSPTGMATQYF
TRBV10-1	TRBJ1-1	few	CASSESGQGKAFF
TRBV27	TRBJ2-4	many	CASSRGLAGPPDIQYF
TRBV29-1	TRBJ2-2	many	CSVNRGGELFF
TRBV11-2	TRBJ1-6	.	CASSLGTNYNSPLHF
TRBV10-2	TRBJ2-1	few	CASSESSNRHEQFF
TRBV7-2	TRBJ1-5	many	CASSSRVTQPQHF
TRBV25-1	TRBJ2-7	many	CAIPPNGGASSYEQYF
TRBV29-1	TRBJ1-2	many	CSALGLLADGYTF
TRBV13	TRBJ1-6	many	CASRRIGRAPLHF
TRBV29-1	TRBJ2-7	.	CSVGLAASYEQYF
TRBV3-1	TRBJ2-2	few	CASSQGGGANTGELFF
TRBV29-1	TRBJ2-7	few	CSVEDRGFHEQYF
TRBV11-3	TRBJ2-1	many	CASSIEGGMGNEQFF
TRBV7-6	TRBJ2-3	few	CVSRGLAGTDTQYF
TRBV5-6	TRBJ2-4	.	CASSPAGPGRRNIQYF
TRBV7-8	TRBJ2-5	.	CASSRRGTVGNFQETQYF
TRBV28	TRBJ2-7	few	CASSLGTSGRTYEQYF
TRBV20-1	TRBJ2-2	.	CSARDTLAENTGELFF
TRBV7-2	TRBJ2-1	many	CASSLGLRLAGVGYNEQFF
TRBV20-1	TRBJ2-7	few	CSARGHGLAGDYEQYF
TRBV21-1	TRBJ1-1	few	CARVMTGSGTEAFF
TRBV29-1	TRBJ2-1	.	CSVAQLTGGNEQFF
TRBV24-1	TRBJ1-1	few	CATSDGGQGNTEAFF
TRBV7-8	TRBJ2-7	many	CASSARRELAYEQYF
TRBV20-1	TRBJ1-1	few	CSARDAGQGSTEAFF
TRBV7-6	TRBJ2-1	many	CASSFQGIHNEQFF
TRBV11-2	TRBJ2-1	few	CASSLGVSLNTGGSSYNEQFF
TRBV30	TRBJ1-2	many	CAWSVIGGYGYTF
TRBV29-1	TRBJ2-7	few	CSVARDSTMGQYF
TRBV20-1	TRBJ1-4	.	CSARKTGEEKLFF
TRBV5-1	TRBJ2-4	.	CASSRDKVDIQYF
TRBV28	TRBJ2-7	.	CASSPGTGLSYEQYF
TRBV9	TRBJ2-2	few	CASSAPPAAGELFF
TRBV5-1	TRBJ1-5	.	CASSAGTGNQPQHF
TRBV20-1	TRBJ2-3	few	CSAWGRDTDTQYF
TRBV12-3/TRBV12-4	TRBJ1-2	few	CASSLARDTEGYTF
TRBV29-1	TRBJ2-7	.	CSVEATTSGRRYEQYF
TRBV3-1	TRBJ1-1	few	CASSQEQGVAEAFF
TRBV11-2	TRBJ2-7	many	CASSLVGLAGAEQYF
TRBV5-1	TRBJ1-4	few	CASSWDRGREKLFF
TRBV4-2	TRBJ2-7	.	CPSSQPGASGGNYEQYF
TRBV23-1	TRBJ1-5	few	CASSQSFGGLQPQHF
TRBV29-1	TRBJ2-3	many	CSVEDPRGISRWDTQYF
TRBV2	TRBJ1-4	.	CASRYTDEKLFF
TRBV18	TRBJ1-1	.	CASSPTQTDNTEAFF
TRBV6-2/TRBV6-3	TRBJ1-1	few	CASSYGFLNTEAFF
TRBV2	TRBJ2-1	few	CARTSGGAKDEQFF
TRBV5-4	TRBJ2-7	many	CASSLTGSEQYF
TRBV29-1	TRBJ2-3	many	CSVVLAGWTDTQYF